This T cell receptor (beta chain) was retrieved from a study of CD8 T cells in ankylosing spondylitis. Germline V gene lookup returns CDR1 LGHNA and CDR2 YSLEER. This CDR3 region has 15 residues. Trimming removed 1 base at V and 1 base at J, with 7 bases between. One entry per CDR3 protein, called by TCRdb with MiXCR from the 5' RACE reads. Among some 37,000 distinct CDR3 sequences, about 5.5% were seen once, and the ten largest hold 9.5% to 15%. This clonotype was observed many times. The sequencing input was blood, either unsorted or a sorted T cell fraction (not recorded which). This receptor was obtained from a male donor with ankylosing spondylitis or in good health (not recorded which). J is TRBJ2-2 and V is TRBV4-3; D gene unclear. CDR3 residues: CASSQGTWNTGELFF. The CDR3 DNA follows: TGCGCCAGCAGCCAAGGGACCTGGAACACCGGGGAGCTGTTTTTT.